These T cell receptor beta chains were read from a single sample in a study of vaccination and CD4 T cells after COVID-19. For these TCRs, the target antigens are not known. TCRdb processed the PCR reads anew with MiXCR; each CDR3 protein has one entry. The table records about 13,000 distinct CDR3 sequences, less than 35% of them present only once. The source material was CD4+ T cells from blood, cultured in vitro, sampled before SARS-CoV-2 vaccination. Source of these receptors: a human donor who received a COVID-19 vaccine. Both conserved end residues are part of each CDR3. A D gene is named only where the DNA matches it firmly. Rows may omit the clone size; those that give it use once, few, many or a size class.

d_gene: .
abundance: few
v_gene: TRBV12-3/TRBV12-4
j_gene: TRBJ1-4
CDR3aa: CASRGVDEKLFF
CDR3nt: TGTGCCAGCCGGGGGGTAGATGAAAAACTGTTTTTT

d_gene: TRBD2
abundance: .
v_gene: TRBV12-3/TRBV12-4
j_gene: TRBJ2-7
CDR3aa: CASSFTSGGYEQYF
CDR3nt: TGTGCCAGCAGTTTTACTAGCGGGGGCTACGAGCAGTACTTC

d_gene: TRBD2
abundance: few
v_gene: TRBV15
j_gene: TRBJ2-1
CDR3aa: CATSRDRWAGGSSYNEQFF
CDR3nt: TGTGCCACCAGCAGAGATCGGTGGGCCGGGGGGAGCTCCTACAATGAGCAGTTCTTC

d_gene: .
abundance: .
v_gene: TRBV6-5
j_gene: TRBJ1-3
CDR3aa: CASSYSGAGNTIYF
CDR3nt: TGTGCCAGCAGTTACTCAGGGGCGGGAAACACCATATATTTT

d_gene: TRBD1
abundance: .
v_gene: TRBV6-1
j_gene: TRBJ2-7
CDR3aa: CASRGQGASYEQYF
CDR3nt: TGTGCCAGCAGGGGACAGGGGGCCTCCTACGAGCAGTACTTC

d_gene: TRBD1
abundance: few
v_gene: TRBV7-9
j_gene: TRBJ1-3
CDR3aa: CASSLAGQGRSGNTIYF
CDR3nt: TGTGCCAGCAGCTTAGCGGGACAGGGTCGCTCTGGAAACACCATATATTTT

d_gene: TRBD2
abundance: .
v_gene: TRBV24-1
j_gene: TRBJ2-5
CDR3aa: CATSSAGGAETQYF
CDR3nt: TGTGCCACCAGCTCGGCGGGGGGGGCGGAGACCCAGTACTTC

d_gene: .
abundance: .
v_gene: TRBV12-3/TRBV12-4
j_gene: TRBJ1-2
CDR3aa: CASSATWWGYTF
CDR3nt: TGTGCCAGCAGCGCTACATGGTGGGGCTACACCTTC

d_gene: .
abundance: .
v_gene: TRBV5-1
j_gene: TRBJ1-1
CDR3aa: CASSLAAEGVAFF
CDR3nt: TGCGCCAGCAGCTTGGCCGCTGAGGGGGTAGCTTTCTTT

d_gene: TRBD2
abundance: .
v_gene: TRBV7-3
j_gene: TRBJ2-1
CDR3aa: CASSSDSGGAPEQFF
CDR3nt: TGTGCCAGCAGCTCAGATAGCGGGGGGGCCCCTGAGCAGTTCTTC

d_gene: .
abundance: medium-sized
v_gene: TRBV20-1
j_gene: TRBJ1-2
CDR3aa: CSAREGGKNYGYTF
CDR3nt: TGCAGTGCTAGAGAGGGGGGAAAGAACTATGGCTACACCTTC

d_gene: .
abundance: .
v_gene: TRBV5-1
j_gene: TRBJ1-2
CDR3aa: CASSLGDIYGYTF
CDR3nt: TGCGCCAGCAGCTTGGGGGACATCTATGGCTACACCTTC

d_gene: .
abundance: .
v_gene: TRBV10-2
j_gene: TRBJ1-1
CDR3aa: CASSGEVGTEAFF
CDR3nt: TGCGCCAGCAGTGGGGAAGTGGGCACTGAAGCTTTCTTT

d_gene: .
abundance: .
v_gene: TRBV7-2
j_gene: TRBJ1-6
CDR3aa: CASSLVDQPLYNSPLHF
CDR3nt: TGTGCCAGCAGCTTAGTAGACCAGCCCTTATATAATTCACCCCTCCACTTT

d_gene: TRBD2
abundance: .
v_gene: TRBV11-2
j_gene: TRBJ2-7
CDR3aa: CASSSLAGGTAEQYF
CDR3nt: TGTGCCAGCAGCTCGCTAGCGGGGGGTACTGCCGAGCAGTACTTC

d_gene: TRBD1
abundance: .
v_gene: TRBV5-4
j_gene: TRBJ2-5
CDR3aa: CASSPETGAGETQYF
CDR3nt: TGTGCCAGCAGCCCGGAGACAGGGGCGGGAGAGACCCAGTACTTC

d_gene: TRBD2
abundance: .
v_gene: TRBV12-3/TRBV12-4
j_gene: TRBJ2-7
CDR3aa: CASSSGGSHEQYF
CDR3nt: TGTGCCAGCAGCAGCGGGGGGTCTCACGAGCAGTACTTC

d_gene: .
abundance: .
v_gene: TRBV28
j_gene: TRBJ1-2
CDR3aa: CASSLAGLRSGYNF
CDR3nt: TGTGCCAGCAGTTTGGCGGGACTTCGATCGGGCTACAACTTC

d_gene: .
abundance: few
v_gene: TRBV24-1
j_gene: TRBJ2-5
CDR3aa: CATSDWKSTGQETQYF
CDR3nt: TGTGCCACCAGTGATTGGAAATCAACGGGCCAAGAGACCCAGTACTTC

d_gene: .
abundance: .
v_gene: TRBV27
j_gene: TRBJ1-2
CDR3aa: CASSLSGSYGYTF
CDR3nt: TGTGCCAGCAGTTTATCGGGCAGCTATGGCTACACCTTC

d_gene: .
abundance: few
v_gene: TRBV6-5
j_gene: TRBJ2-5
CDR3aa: CASSYQETQYF
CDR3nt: TGTGCCAGCAGTTACCAAGAGACCCAGTACTTC

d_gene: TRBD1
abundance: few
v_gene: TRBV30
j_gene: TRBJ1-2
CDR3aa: CAWIKQGVGYGYTF
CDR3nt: TGTGCCTGGATAAAGCAGGGGGTAGGGTATGGCTACACCTTC

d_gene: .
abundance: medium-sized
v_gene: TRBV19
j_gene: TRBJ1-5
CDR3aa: CASSIGGRSNQPQHF
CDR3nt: TGTGCCAGTAGTATAGGGGGGCGAAGCAATCAGCCCCAGCATTTT

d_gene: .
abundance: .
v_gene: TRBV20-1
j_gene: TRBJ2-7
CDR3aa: CSARDFRSYEQYF
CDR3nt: TGCAGTGCTAGAGATTTCAGGTCCTACGAGCAGTACTTC

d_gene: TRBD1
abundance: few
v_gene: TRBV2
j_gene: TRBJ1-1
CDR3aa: CASRYRGGDTEAFF
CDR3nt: TGTGCCAGCAGGTACAGGGGGGGAGACACTGAAGCTTTCTTT

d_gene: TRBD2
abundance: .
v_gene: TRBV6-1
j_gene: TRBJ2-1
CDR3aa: CASSAGTTPYNEQFF
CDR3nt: TGTGCCAGCAGTGCGGGGACTACCCCCTACAATGAGCAGTTCTTC

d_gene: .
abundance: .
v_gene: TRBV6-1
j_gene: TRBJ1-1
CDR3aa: CASRRERGETEAFF
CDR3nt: TGTGCCAGCAGGAGGGAGAGGGGAGAGACTGAAGCTTTCTTT

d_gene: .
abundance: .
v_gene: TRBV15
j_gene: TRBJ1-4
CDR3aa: CATQAGIHEKLFF
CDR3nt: TGTGCCACCCAGGCAGGGATTCATGAAAAACTGTTTTTT

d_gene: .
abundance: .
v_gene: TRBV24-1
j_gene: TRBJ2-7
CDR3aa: CATSAGGLDYEQYF
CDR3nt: TGTGCCACCAGCGCAGGGGGGCTCGACTACGAGCAGTACTTC

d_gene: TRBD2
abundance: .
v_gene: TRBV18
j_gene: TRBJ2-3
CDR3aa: CASSPGLAGASSDTQYF
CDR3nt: TGTGCCAGCTCACCAGGGTTAGCGGGGGCCTCATCAGATACGCAGTATTTT

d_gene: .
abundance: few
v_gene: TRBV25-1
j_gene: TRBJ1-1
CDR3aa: CASSDRTANTEAFF
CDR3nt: TGTGCCAGCAGTGACAGGACAGCCAACACTGAAGCTTTCTTT

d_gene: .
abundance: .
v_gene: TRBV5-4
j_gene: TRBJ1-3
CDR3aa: CASSLGGNSGNTIYF
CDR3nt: TGTGCCAGCAGCTTGGGAGGGAACTCTGGAAACACCATATATTTT

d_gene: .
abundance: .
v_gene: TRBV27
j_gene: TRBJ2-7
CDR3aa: CASRSTGRDEQYF
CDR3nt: TGTGCCAGCAGGAGCACAGGGAGGGACGAGCAGTACTTC

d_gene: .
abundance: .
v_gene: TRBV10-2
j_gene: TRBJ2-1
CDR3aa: CASTKVGESSSYNEQFF
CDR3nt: TGCGCCAGCACTAAAGTCGGGGAATCTAGCTCCTACAATGAGCAGTTCTTC

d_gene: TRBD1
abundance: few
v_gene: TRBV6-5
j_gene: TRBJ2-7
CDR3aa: CASSYSRQGGSYEQYF
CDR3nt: TGTGCCAGCAGTTACTCGAGACAGGGCGGTTCCTACGAGCAGTACTTC

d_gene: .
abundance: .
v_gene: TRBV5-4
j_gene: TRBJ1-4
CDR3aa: CASSSAAGATNEKLFF
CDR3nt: TGTGCCAGCAGCTCCGCCGCAGGGGCAACTAATGAAAAACTGTTTTTT

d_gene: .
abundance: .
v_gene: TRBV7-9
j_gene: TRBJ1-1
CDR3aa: CASSFEEGNTEAFF
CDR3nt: TGCGCCAGCAGCTTCGAGGAGGGGAACACTGAAGCTTTCTTT

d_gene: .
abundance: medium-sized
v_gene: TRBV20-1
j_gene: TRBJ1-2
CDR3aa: CSAPDSSNYGYTF
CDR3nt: TGCAGTGCTCCCGACAGTTCAAACTATGGCTACACCTTC

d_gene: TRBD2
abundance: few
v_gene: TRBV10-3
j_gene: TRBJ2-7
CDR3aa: CAIRLSGGPEEQYF
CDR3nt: TGTGCCATCAGACTTAGCGGGGGCCCGGAGGAGCAGTACTTC

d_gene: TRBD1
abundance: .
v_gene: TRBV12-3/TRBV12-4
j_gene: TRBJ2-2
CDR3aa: CASSLRGQTNTGELFF
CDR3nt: TGTGCCAGCAGTTTAAGGGGACAGACGAACACCGGGGAGCTGTTTTTT

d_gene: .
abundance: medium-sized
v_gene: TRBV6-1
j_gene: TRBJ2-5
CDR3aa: CASSQTTDSLGSETQYF
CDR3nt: TGTGCCAGCAGTCAAACCACAGACAGCCTGGGGTCGGAGACCCAGTACTTC

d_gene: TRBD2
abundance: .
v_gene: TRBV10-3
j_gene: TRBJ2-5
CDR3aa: CAIRPGLAEQETQYF
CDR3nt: TGTGCCATCAGACCCGGACTAGCGGAACAAGAGACCCAGTACTTC

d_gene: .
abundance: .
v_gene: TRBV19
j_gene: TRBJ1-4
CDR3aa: CASTLQGFNEKLFF
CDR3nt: TGTGCCAGTACCCTACAGGGCTTTAATGAAAAACTGTTTTTT

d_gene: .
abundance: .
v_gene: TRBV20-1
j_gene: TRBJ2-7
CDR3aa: CSARVIGGLSSYEQYF
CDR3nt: TGCAGTGCTAGAGTGATTGGTGGGTTAAGCTCCTACGAGCAGTACTTC

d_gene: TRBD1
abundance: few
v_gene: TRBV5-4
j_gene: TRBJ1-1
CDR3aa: CASSLAGTGNTEAFF
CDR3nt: TGTGCCAGCAGCTTGGCCGGGACAGGGAACACTGAAGCTTTCTTT

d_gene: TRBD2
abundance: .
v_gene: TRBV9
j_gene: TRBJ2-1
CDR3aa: CASSRTSGPYNEQFF
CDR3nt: TGTGCCAGCTCCCGGACTAGCGGGCCCTACAATGAGCAGTTCTTC

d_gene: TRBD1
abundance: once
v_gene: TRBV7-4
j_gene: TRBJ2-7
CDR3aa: CASSALDRGEQYF
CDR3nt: TGTGCCAGCAGCGCACTAGACAGGGGCGAGCAGTACTTC

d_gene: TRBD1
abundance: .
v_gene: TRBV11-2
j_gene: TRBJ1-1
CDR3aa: CASSTYRGRLGEAFF
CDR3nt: TGTGCCAGCAGCACCTACAGGGGGCGATTGGGTGAAGCTTTCTTT

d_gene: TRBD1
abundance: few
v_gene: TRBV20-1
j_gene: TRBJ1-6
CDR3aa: CSAWDRSNSPLHF
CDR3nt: TGCAGTGCTTGGGACAGGTCCAATTCACCCCTCCACTTT

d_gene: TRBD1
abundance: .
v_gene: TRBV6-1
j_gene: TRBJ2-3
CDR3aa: CASSRDRISTDTQYF
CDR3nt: TGTGCCAGCAGCAGGGACAGAATATCCACAGATACGCAGTATTTT

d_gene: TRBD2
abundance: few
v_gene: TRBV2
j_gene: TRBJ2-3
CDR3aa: CASSAVGGGTDTQYF
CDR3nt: TGTGCCAGCAGTGCCGTCGGCGGGGGGACAGATACGCAGTATTTT

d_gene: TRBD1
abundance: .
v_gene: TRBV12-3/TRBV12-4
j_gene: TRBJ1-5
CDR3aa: CASSWDSRSQPQHF
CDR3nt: TGTGCCAGCAGTTGGGACAGTCGTTCCCAGCCCCAGCATTTT

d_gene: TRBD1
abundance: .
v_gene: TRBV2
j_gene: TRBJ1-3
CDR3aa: CASSEQGNSGNTIYF
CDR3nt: TGTGCCAGCAGCGAACAGGGGAACTCTGGAAACACCATATATTTT

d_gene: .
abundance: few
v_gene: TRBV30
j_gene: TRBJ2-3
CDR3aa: CAYEGGTANTDTQYF
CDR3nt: TGTGCCTATGAAGGAGGGACAGCTAACACAGATACGCAGTATTTT

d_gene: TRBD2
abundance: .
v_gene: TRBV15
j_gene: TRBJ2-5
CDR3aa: CATSRDPGGEETQYF
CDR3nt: TGTGCCACCAGCAGAGACCCGGGGGGGGAAGAGACCCAGTACTTC

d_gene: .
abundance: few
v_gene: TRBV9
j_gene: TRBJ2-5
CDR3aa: CASSVGMETQYF
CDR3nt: TGTGCCAGCAGCGTAGGGATGGAGACCCAGTACTTC

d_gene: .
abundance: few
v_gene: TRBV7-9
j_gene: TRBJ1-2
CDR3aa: CASSLGQTYGYTF
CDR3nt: TGTGCCAGCAGCCTAGGACAGACCTATGGCTACACCTTC

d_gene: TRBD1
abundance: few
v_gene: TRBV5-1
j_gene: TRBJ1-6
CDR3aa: CASSFNPLGIPRQGVNNSPLHF
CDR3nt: TGCGCCAGCAGCTTCAACCCACTCGGGATCCCCAGACAGGGAGTAAATAATTCACCCCTCCACTTT

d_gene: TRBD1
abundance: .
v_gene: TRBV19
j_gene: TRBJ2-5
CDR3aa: CTSSEGQAPQETQYF
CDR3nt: TGTACCAGTAGTGAGGGACAGGCGCCCCAAGAGACCCAGTACTTC

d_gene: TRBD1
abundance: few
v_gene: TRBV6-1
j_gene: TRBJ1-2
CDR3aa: CASSRDRGGYTF
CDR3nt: TGTGCCAGCAGCCGCGACAGGGGCGGCTACACCTTC